The T cell receptor (beta chain) described here comes from a study of T cells in Graves' hyperthyroidism and ophthalmopathy. Authors of the study amplified TCR beta CDR3 regions from RNA transcripts. HTBI primers drove first-round RT-PCR of the TCR CDR3. TCRdb independently ran MiXCR on the multiplex PCR reads; one entry per CDR3 protein. The sample contains a few hundred thousand distinct CDR3 sequences, roughly 15% of which appear only once. Germline CDR1 reads SNHLY; CDR2 reads FYNNEI. Trimming took 7 bases from V and 3 from J, leaving 7 bases between them. The CDR3 is 12 residues long. This clonotype has a count of ten or more.

Sequenced: blood. The chain employs TRBV2 and TRBJ2-1; tentatively, D is TRBD2 (6 bases). This sequence was found in a woman in her twenties or thirties with Graves' ophthalmopathy. The CDR3 here is CASTGGYNEQFF. CDR3 DNA: TGTGCCAGCACCGGGGGCTACAATGAGCAGTTCTTC.